These 15 T cell receptor beta chains originate from one sample sequenced in a study of blood T cell repertoires in COVID-19. Libraries were prepared by immunoSEQ multiplex PCR; TCRdb keeps only in-frame clonotypes and omits some of them. Of about 130,000 clones in the sample, 60% to 80% were seen once. Sequencing input: peripheral blood. The receptors derive from an older man with COVID-19, enrolled during active disease.

The chain uses TRBV5-1 and TRBJ2-2, with D possibly being TRBD1 (5 bases). V was cut by 2 bases and J by 5 bases, with 10 bases left in between. The germline V gene has CDR1 SGHRS and CDR2 YFSETQ. This CDR3 contains 14 residues. This CDR3 is CASSFDRVTGELFF. The DNA for the CDR3 is TGCGCCAGCAGCTTCGACAGAGTGACCGGGGAGCTGTTTTTT.

V usage is TRBV7-2 and J usage is TRBJ1-2, with 8 nucleotides matching TRBD1. J gave up 5 bases and V 3 bases, and 8 bases lay outside the gene matches. The V gene's germline CDR1 is SGHTA and CDR2 FQGNSA. There are 15 residues in the CDR3. The CDR3 sequence is CASSLGQADYYGYTF. The CDR3 DNA reads TGTGCCAGCAGCTTGGGACAGGCAGACTATTATGGCTACACCTTC.

This clone has more than one count but fewer than ten. V is TRBV28 and J is TRBJ2-7; D is perhaps TRBD2 (5 bases). Per germline, CDR1 MDHEN and CDR2 SYDVKM. The V and J ends lost 4 bases and 1 base respectively, with 8 bases between them. This CDR3 contains 13 residues. The CDR3, as DNA: TGTGCCAGCAGTTCCCCGGGGTCCTACGAGCAGTACTTC. It yields the protein CASSSPGSYEQYF.

The chain couples TRBV5-1 to TRBJ2-7, with TRBD1 matching over 11 bases. Losses at the gene ends were 2 bases for V and 3 bases for J; bases not matched to a gene: 1. This CDR3 contains 14 residues. CDR1 is SGHRS, CDR2 YFSETQ, per germline. The DNA of the CDR3 is TGCGCCAGCAGCTTTGGGACAGGGGGCTACGAGCAGTACTTC. This translates into CASSFGTGGYEQYF.

The chain employs TRBV7-8 and TRBJ1-5, with 7 nucleotides matching TRBD1. This CDR3 has 15 residues. Trimming at V came to 5 bases and at J to 5 bases, leaving 9 bases not matched to a gene. The germline V gene encodes CDR1 SGHVS and CDR2 FQNEAQ. The CDR3 reads CASSTRDSFYQPQHF. The DNA of the CDR3 is TGTGCCAGCAGCACTAGGGACAGTTTCTATCAGCCCCAGCATTTT.

This chain connects TRBV28 to TRBJ2-7, with 15 bases that match TRBD2. Unmatched junction bases numbered 10, after V lost 7 bases and J lost 0 bases. CDR3 length: 18 residues. Germline lookup yields CDR1 MDHEN and CDR2 SYDVKM. The CDR3 nucleotides are TGTGCCAGCACCCTGGGACTAGCGGGAGGCTACATCTCCTACGAGCAGTACTTC. Amino acid sequence: CASTLGLAGGYISYEQYF. Combining the CDR3 with reference TRBV28 and TRBJ2-7 gives the whole variable domain DVKVTQSSRYLVKRTGEKVFLECVQDMDHENMFWYRQDPGLGLRLIYFSYDVKMKEKGDIPEGYSVSREKKERFSLILESASTNQTSMYLCASTLGLAGGYISYEQYFGPGTRLTVT.

This chain joins TRBV18 and TRBJ2-5; 9 nucleotides match TRBD1. This CDR3 contains 16 residues. Germline-derived CDR1 and CDR2 are KGHSH and LQKENI. The V segment lost 3 bases and the J segment 1 base; nucleotides outside the gene matches: 6. CDR3 bases: TGTGCCAGCTCACCCCAGACAGGGGGGACCCAAGAGACCCAGTACTTC. Its protein is CASSPQTGGTQETQYF.

The chain recombines TRBV5-1 with TRBJ2-7, with TRBD2 matching 8 bases. This CDR3 comprises 14 residues. The V segment lost 7 bases and the J segment 1 base; nucleotides outside the gene matches: 7. CDR1 SGHRS and CDR2 YFSETQ come from the germline V gene. The CDR3 region is CASYAAGASYEQYF. The CDR3 DNA sequence: TGCGCCAGCTATGCAGCGGGGGCGTCCTACGAGCAGTACTTC.

The chain recombines TRBV4-2 with TRBJ2-1, with TRBD2 identical over 10 bases. This CDR3 region has 16 residues. Per germline, CDR1 LGHNA and CDR2 YNFKEQ. V shed 1 base and J 8 bases; nucleotides not matched to a gene: 8. CDR3 coding DNA: TGTGCCAGCAGCCAAGTCGCTAGCGGGAGTTTGTATGAGCAGTTCTTC. It is translated as CASSQVASGSLYEQFF.

This clone was picked up a small number of times. V and J are TRBV7-9 and TRBJ2-5; no firm D call. Trimming cost V 5 bases and J 5 bases, with 9 bases left between them. This CDR3 region has 12 residues. CDR1 is SEHNR, CDR2 FQNEAQ, per germline (reference sequence). The DNA for the CDR3 is TGTGCCAGCAGCCTGCACCGGGAGACCCAGTACTTC. This encodes CASSLHRETQYF.

The chain recombines TRBV25-1 with TRBJ2-1; TRBD1 matches at 10 bases. This CDR3 has 15 amino acids. The germline CDR1 and CDR2 sequences are MGHDK and SYGVNS. V lost 6 bases, J lost 1 base, and 3 bases stayed unmatched. CDR3 in DNA: TGTGCCAGCAGCCGGACAGGGGGATCCTACAATGAGCAGTTCTTC. It yields the protein CASSRTGGSYNEQFF.

The J gene is TRBJ2-3, the V gene TRBV2; TRBD2 aligns across 8 bases. The CDR3 length is 15 residues. The V and J ends lost 3 bases and 14 bases, in that order; junction bases with no gene match: 16. Germline-derived CDR1 and CDR2 are SNHLY and FYNNEI. The CDR3 bases are TGTGCCAGCAGTGATACGGGGGGGAACTCAGGGGTTCTGTATTTT. Translating it yields CASSDTGGNSGVLYF.

The chain uses TRBV5-8 and TRBJ2-5; a weak D match, TRBD2 (7 bases). Germline V gives CDR1 SGHTS, CDR2 YDEGEE. The CDR3 loop spans 17 amino acids. Trimming removed 0 bases from V and 1 base from J, with 16 bases in between. The CDR3 spells CASSLEGGRNFQETQYF. The CDR3 DNA reads TGTGCCAGCAGCTTGGAGGGGGGGCGAAACTTCCAAGAGACCCAGTACTTC.

This clone has just a few counts. The chain is built from TRBV3-1 (or the pseudogene TRBV3-2) and TRBJ2-7; 8 positions agree with TRBD1. V lost 2 bases to trimming and J lost 4 bases; unmatched junction nucleotides: 16. CDR3 length: 18 amino acids. Looked up from germline, CDR1 is LGHDT and CDR2 is YNNKEL (reference sequence). The CDR3 DNA follows: TGTGCCAGCAGCCAAACATGGCCGACCGGACAGGGTTATTACGAGCAGTACTTC. Protein: CASSQTWPTGQGYYEQYF.

The CDR3 protein is CASSAGQGARQPQHF. CDR3 nucleotide sequence: TGTGCCAGCAGCGCCGGACAGGGGGCACGGCAGCCCCAGCATTTT. The chain links TRBV9 to TRBJ1-5; 11 nucleotides align to TRBD1. This CDR3 contains 15 residues. Germline V gene sequence: CDR1 SGDLS, CDR2 YYNGEE. J lost 7 bases, V lost 3 bases, and 6 bases had no gene match.